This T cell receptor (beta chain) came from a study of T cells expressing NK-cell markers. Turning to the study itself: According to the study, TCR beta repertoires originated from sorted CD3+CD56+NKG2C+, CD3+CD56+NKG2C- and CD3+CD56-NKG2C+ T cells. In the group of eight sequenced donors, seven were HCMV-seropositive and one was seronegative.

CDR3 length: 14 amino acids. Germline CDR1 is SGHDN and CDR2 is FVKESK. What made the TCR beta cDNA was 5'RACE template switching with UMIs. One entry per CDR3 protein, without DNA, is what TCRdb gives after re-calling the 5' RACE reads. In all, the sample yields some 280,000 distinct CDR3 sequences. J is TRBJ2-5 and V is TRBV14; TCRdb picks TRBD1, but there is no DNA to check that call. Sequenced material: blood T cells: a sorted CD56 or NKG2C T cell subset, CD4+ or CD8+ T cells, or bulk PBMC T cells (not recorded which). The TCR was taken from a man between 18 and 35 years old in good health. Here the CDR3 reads CASSQRQGQETQYF.